This entry describes one T cell receptor (beta chain). Here immunoSEQ multiplex PCR was the method, and the copy in TCRdb shows in-frame clones only, minus some. Of 90,000 to 100,000 clones listed, over 70% are singletons. This entry is derived from a study of blood T cell repertoires in COVID-19. V gave up 4 bases and J gave up 8 bases; unmatched junction bases: 5. From germline, CDR1 is LGHDT and CDR2 YNNKEL (reference sequence). The length of the CDR3 is 13 residues. The sequence came from a woman older than 75 with acute or convalescent COVID-19. Sequenced: peripheral blood. The rearrangement links TRBV3-1 (or the pseudogene TRBV3-2) to TRBJ1-2; 9 positions match TRBD1. CDR3 coding DNA: TGTGCCAGCAGCCTTCGGACAGGGGTAGGCTACACCTTC. Translating gives CASSLRTGVGYTF.